This entry is about one T cell receptor beta chain. Its antigen is unknown. This record belongs to a study of post-analysis software for immune sequencing data. Study-wide findings and caveats: Comparison of patients with controls showed roughly five TRBV segments more frequent in patients, TRBV5-6, TRBV5-1 and TRBV20-1 among them. In multiple sclerosis, normalized Chao1 diversity was significantly below that of controls. By F measure, strong co-clustering occurred among samples prepared in the same batch.

In germline, CDR1 is SQVTM, CDR2 ANQGSEA. The length of the CDR3 is 11 residues. V was pared by 7 bases and J by 0 bases, with 0 bases of the junction left unmatched. Unique-molecular-identifier-tagged TCR beta cDNA libraries were used. Out of roughly 0.95 to 11 million T cells, roughly 0.5 million cDNA molecules were generated. Via MiXCR, TCRdb re-called the PCR reads, giving one row per CDR3 protein. The sample includes roughly 600,000 distinct CDR3 sequences, 44% of them seen just once. The chain couples TRBV29-1 to TRBJ2-7, with 7 bases fitting TRBD2. The sequenced sample was blood. The receptor comes from a girl aged 10-17 years with multiple sclerosis. This chain's CDR3 is CSGGGSYEQYF. The CDR3 DNA is TGCAGCGGCGGGGGCTCCTACGAGCAGTACTTC.